Detailed here is one TCR beta chain. The antigen it recognizes is unknown. No base quality values were provided; no much bigger clone lies one nucleotide off. The cohort consisted of some 730 healthy bone marrow donors. At the time of sampling, all cohort members were nominally healthy, though unrecorded immune exposures were likely present. The donor was CMV seronegative and belonged to the group of around 400 seronegative cohort members. A peripheral blood sample was collected from each donor, and TCR beta sequencing was performed on peripheral blood mononuclear cells. Genomic DNA extraction from the blood cell samples was performed with the Qiagen DNeasy Blood Extraction Kit. V is cut by 4 bases and J by 5 bases, and the space between the germline ends is 5 bases. The CDR3 runs 11 residues from the cysteine to the phenylalanine. Just the 33-base CDR3 DNA is kept, in frame starting at base 1. From a lookup of the germline V gene (reference sequence), CDR1 and CDR2 are PRHDT and FYEKMQ.

The library was generated by the immunoSEQ multiplex PCR assay. For the multiplex PCR, a mixture combining 60 forward primers for TCR Vbeta segments and 13 reverse primers for TCR Jbeta segments was used. A multiplex PCR assay on genomic DNA amplified the CDR3 region of rearranged TCR beta genes. On the Illumina HiSeq System, the amplified TCR beta libraries were sequenced as 87-base-pair reads. The original pipeline was this. A later analysis counted about 80 million unique TCR beta chains across the roughly 700 repertoires, and roughly 11 million of these chains were shared by at least two donors. Raw reads were error-corrected and collapsed into unique sequences with a nearest-neighbor algorithm that merged closely related sequences to remove PCR and sequencing errors. CDR3 sequences were aligned to IMGT reference sequences to assign V, D and J gene segments. Each retained sequence needed at least a six-nucleotide match to both a V gene segment and a J gene segment. A rearrangement counted as productive if the CDR3 had no stop codons and remained in frame with V and J, and every other rearrangement counted as non-productive. CDR3 was defined by IMGT convention, running from the second conserved V-encoded cysteine to the conserved J-encoded phenylalanine. The earlier analysis of 550 to 650 of the donors excluded any sequence lacking an unambiguous match to a single V gene segment. In an earlier analysis of several hundred of the donors, V segments were called functional above 56.7% productive rearrangements and were called segregating when the between-donor standard deviation exceeded 5%. A statistical classification framework was developed to diagnose cytomegalovirus status using the catalog of TCR beta chain sequences. V and J gene assignment, in a later analysis, came from comparing TCR nucleotide sequences with IMGT/GENE-DB human TR gene sequences. In a later analysis, CDR3 sequences and most-parsimonious VDJ recombination scenarios were assigned using the TCRdist pipeline. In a later analysis, each TCR beta chain was defined by its CDR3 amino acid sequence together with its V-gene family, and reads without a unique V-gene family were excluded. To address suspected cross-contamination and a sequencing artifact, a later analysis removed around 600 highly shared, low-generation-probability nucleotide sequences. For each public chain, a later analysis derived a clonal expansion index from normalized ranks of inferred template counts within each repertoire. In a later analysis, generation probabilities were computed with a VDJ recombination model fitted to out-of-frame rearrangements, and the resulting probabilities were checked against IGoR. Hypergeometric tests were used in a later analysis to score TCR-TCR, TCR-HLA and TCR-CMV co-occurrence, with a repertoire-size bias correction applied to the TCR pairs. In a later analysis, false discovery rates were estimated by permuting HLA or CMV assignments 20 times. A later analysis grouped co-occurring TCRs with DBSCAN, adding TCRdist sequence similarity when clustering within HLA-allele-positive subsets. Co-occurrence clustering excluded repertoires with fewer than 30,000 or more than 120,000 public chains, plus five with anomalous nucleotide sharing. Held by TCRdb, this immuneACCESS table contains in-frame sequences only and omits some clones. Under half of the omission traces to an unresolved V gene where checked; the cause of the rest is unknown. V, J and clone size reflect that table, while D and trimming were determined from the DNA. Counted in this sample were more than 95,000 clones; 81% of them appeared once. Roughly 3.9% of the sample is in the top ten clones.

These data originate in a study of cytomegalovirus exposure and HLA in healthy donors (TCRdb year 2017). Describing the broader study: In an earlier analysis of fewer than 750 of the donors, 276 Gb of sequence data and 90 million to 130 million unique TCR beta sequences from about 190 million T cells were reported. An early release covering roughly 600 HLA-typed donors comprised approximately 290 gigabases of sequencing data and 85 million to 100 million unique TCR sequences. Among the roughly 390 genotyped donors, around 79% belonged to the genetic ancestry cluster associated with self-reported Caucasian donors. The aim of the study was to test whether cataloging public T cell receptors could identify signatures of past pathogen exposure. The study used immunosequencing to profile the T cell repertoires of some 600 subjects and linked those repertoires to cytomegalovirus serostatus. Along with the approximately 650-subject first cohort, a separate validation cohort of over 90 different subjects was used. High-throughput TCR immunosequencing, statistical association of individual TCRs with disease status, and machine learning were combined to predict cytomegalovirus infection status. A later analysis re-analyzed previously published TCR beta repertoires from about 600 donors and added high-resolution HLA genotyping to study TCR occurrence patterns. The later analysis used no new phenotypic data to find candidate immune exposures, relying instead on TCR beta sequences and their occurrence across donors. An earlier analysis of around 580 of the donors used high-throughput TCR beta sequencing to judge whether each TCR beta V gene segment behaved as functional or pseudogenic. Donor age, sex, ethnicity and CMV serostatus were compiled alongside the repertoire data. A later genetic analysis took genome-wide SNP genotypes for about 55% of the 666 donors and used that subset as a discovery cohort. Every repertoire in the discovery cohort had been generated on one and the same sequencing platform. Class I and class II HLA loci were covered by the typing at four-digit resolution. Typing coverage varied by locus: about 629-630 donors for A, B, C, DRB1 and DQB1; more than 500 for DQA1; over 600 for DPA1; around 450 for DPB1. Roughly five DR-DQ haplotypes were handled as single units for association and clustering, since linkage in the cohort was strong. On average, about 240,000 unique TCR beta nucleotide sequences were sequenced per donor among 398 genotyped donors of the cohort, with about 17% of those sequences being non-productive.

What the authors observed across the whole study: In a later analysis, 16,951 TCR beta sequences were associated with specific HLA alleles at a false discovery rate of 0.05. A total of fewer than 200 TCR beta chains were listed by the study as associated with cytomegalovirus. A later analysis found that TCR association rates varied across HLA loci, with DRB1 alleles showing the most associated TCRs and HLA-C alleles the fewest. In a later analysis, several top co-occurrence clusters were reported to appear linked to parvovirus B19, influenza, CMV and Epstein-Barr virus. Sequencing depth was assumed to be roughly uniform across donors in the presence/absence analyses, though that assumption may not hold. Across donors, most TCR sequences were observed very rarely, whereas some public TCRs were present in many individuals. In vitro tests confirmed that a few of the cytomegalovirus-associated TCR beta chains recognize cytomegalovirus antigens. According to a later genetic analysis, donors in an Asian-associated ancestry cluster had fewer N-insertions in productive TCRs than the roughly 670-donor mean. Because some donors lacked HLA typing at each locus, the association tests relied only on the typed subset. Linkage disequilibrium might explain the correlated functional status among segregating V segments, but an unknown experimental factor could not be excluded. Some IMGT-functional V segments, including TRBV6-2 and TRBV6-3, could not be told apart with the 87-base-pair reads, so those segments were excluded. Strong co-occurrence of HLA alleles, especially DR and DQ, made assigning TCR associations to individual alleles difficult. Most CMV-associated TCR beta chains appeared to be HLA-restricted in a later analysis, and the HLA associations seemed to be driven largely by CMV exposure. An earlier analysis of 450 to 750 of the donors showed that most TCR beta V segments appeared in productive rearrangements either about 87% or about 30% of the time, which broadly matched IMGT annotations. About 17 rarely observed V segments, including chromosome 9 orphons, were excluded from the earlier analysis of some 590 of the donors because counts were too low. A later genetic analysis associated a missense DCLRE1C variant with V-gene and J-gene trimming of TCR beta chains, and an independent cohort replicated the association. The authors suggested that the approach could potentially be generalized to other disease states and immunological phenotypes. A further reported finding was that TCR beta sequences accurately predicted the HLA-A and HLA-B alleles for most subjects in the first cohort. Cytomegalovirus status was reported to be diagnosed by the classifier with high specificity and sensitivity in both the original and validation cohorts. In a later analysis, HLA-associated TCR beta chains showed more clonal expansion and lower generation probabilities than non-associated chains that were equally common. A cluster of highly shared sequence variants was judged likely to be a technical artifact of the sequencing pipeline. In this cohort, only TCR beta chains were sequenced, and detectable features were limited by the absence of alpha or paired-chain data. Immune exposure information for the cohort was limited to CMV serostatus.

Recombination linked TRBV13 to TRBJ2-5; the D gene is not confidently resolved. This receptor was identified in a woman in her 30s in good health and CMV-seronegative. The source material was PBMCs. This receptor carries the CDR3 CASSSRETQYF. The bases are TGTGCCAGCAGCTCGAGGGAGACCCAGTACTTC.